The 30 T cell receptor beta chains presented below share a single source sample, sequenced in a study of T cells expressing NK-cell markers. TCRdb reprocessed the 5' RACE reads and stores each CDR3 protein as one record, lacking DNA. Its clone listing holds some 390,000 distinct CDR3 sequences. The sequenced material came from blood T cells: a sorted CD56 or NKG2C T cell subset, CD4+ or CD8+ T cells, or bulk PBMC T cells (not recorded which). The receptors were gathered from a woman aged 45-59 years in good health.

This chain links TRBV30 with TRBJ2-7. The CDR3 totals 12 residues. Germline V CDR1 and CDR2: GTSNPN, SVGIG (reference sequence). CDR3 protein: CAWTGSSYEQYF.

V and J are TRBV5-1 and TRBJ2-3; the D gene TCRdb calls, TRBD1, cannot be checked with no DNA. CDR1 is SGHRS and CDR2 is YFSETQ in the germline V gene. This CDR3 is 11 amino acids long. CDR3 sequence reads: CASSQTGNKYF.

The rearrangement uses TRBV5-1 and TRBJ2-7; without DNA, the TCRdb call of TRBD2 cannot be checked. The CDR3 consists of 15 residues. From germline, CDR1 is SGHRS and CDR2 YFSETQ. The CDR3: CASSWELGRAYEQYF.

The V call is TRBV5-1, the J call TRBJ2-2; TCRdb returns TRBD2, unconfirmable since there is no DNA. The V gene's germline CDR1 is SGHRS and CDR2 YFSETQ. This CDR3 comprises 15 residues. The CDR3 sequence is CASSLRDLVTGELFF.

The rearrangement uses TRBV6-5 and TRBJ2-6. The CDR3 has 15 amino acids. Looked up from germline, CDR1 is MNHEY and CDR2 is SVGAGI. This CDR3 is CASSYGLAGANVLTF.

J is TRBJ1-5 and V is TRBV21-1; without DNA, the TCRdb call of TRBD1 cannot be checked. TRBV21-1 is listed as a pseudogene. The length of the CDR3 is 14 residues. The CDR3 is CASSRGTAPRPQHF.

V usage is TRBV12-3 or TRBV12-4 and J usage is TRBJ1-5; absent DNA, TCRdb's TRBD1 call cannot be checked. The length of the CDR3 is 16 residues. The CDR3 region is CASSLGAGFGNQPQHF.

The V gene is TRBV11-3, the J gene TRBJ2-1; no DNA is available, so the TRBD2 call from TCRdb remains unchecked. Germline lookup yields CDR1 SGHNT and CDR2 YENEEA. The CDR3 loop spans 16 amino acids. CDR3 protein: CASSFGWTSGNNEQFF.

The V gene is TRBV21-1, the J gene TRBJ1-1; as DNA is missing, the TRBD1 call by TCRdb cannot be tested. TRBV21-1 is a known pseudogene. The CDR3 has 14 amino acids. The CDR3 here is CASSSGTSNTEAFF.

The chain uses TRBV29-1 and TRBJ2-1; TCRdb names TRBD1, which stays unverified in the absence of DNA. Germline CDR1 SQVTM, CDR2 ANQGSEA. This CDR3 spans 16 amino acids. This CDR3 reads CSGEGLGEGPYNEQFF.

The chain recombines TRBV6-4 with TRBJ2-1. CDR3 length: 13 residues. The germline V gene encodes CDR1 MRHNA and CDR2 SNTAGT. CDR3 in amino acids: CASSDKEMGEQFF.

The chain employs TRBV7-9 and TRBJ1-2; the D call of TRBD1 rests on TCRdb alone, since no DNA is present to check it. CDR1 is SEHNR and CDR2 is FQNEAQ in the germline V gene (reference sequence). CDR3 size: 19 residues. CDR3 sequence reads: CASSMIIPSAPVTDYGYTF.

The chain links TRBV5-1 to TRBJ2-2; TCRdb reports TRBD2, a call that lacks DNA to check it against. CDR3 length equals 18 residues. Germline values: CDR1 SGHRS, CDR2 YFSETQ. The CDR3 protein is CASSRGLAGIEGTGELFF.

The CDR3 sequence is CASSLFGPRDNEQFF. The chain combines TRBV5-1 with TRBJ2-1; absent DNA, TCRdb's TRBD1 call cannot be checked. CDR1 is SGHRS and CDR2 is YFSETQ in the germline V gene. The CDR3 loop spans 15 amino acids.

The chain's CDR3 is CASSLGQALMNTEAFF. The J gene is TRBJ1-1, the V gene TRBV7-9; TCRdb outputs TRBD1, but without DNA this stays unchecked. The germline CDR1 and CDR2 sequences are SEHNR and FQNEAQ (reference sequence). This CDR3 is built from 16 residues.

The chain combines TRBV10-2 with TRBJ2-5; TCRdb's D call of TRBD1 is untestable without DNA. The germline gives CDR1 WSHSY, CDR2 SAAADI. CDR3 size: 14 residues. The CDR3 region is CASSESPGGETQYF.

V usage is TRBV5-1 and J usage is TRBJ2-1; TCRdb's D gene call, TRBD2, goes unchecked for lack of DNA. The CDR3 loop spans 12 amino acids. The germline V gene has CDR1 SGHRS and CDR2 YFSETQ. CDR3 amino acids: CASNTAGNEQFF.

The chain combines TRBV11-2 with TRBJ2-3; as DNA is missing, the TRBD2 call by TCRdb cannot be tested. Germline values: CDR1 SGHAT, CDR2 FQNNGV. The length of the CDR3 is 16 residues. The CDR3 spells CASRWRGSTNTDTQYF.

V usage is TRBV20-1 and J usage is TRBJ1-1. The CDR3 is 13 amino acids. Germline values: CDR1 DFQATT, CDR2 SNEGSKA (reference sequence). This CDR3 reads CSARLGWDTEAFF.

The chain couples TRBV7-7 to TRBJ2-3; the TRBD2 assignment by TCRdb is unverifiable without DNA. CDR1 SSHAT and CDR2 FNYEAQ come from the germline V gene (reference sequence). The CDR3 contains 17 residues. The CDR3 loop reads CASRPGLAGGPGDTQYF.

J is TRBJ1-5 and V is TRBV10-1; as DNA is missing, the TRBD1 call by TCRdb cannot be tested. There are 15 residues in the CDR3. Germline CDR1 reads WNHNN; CDR2 reads SYGVQD (reference sequence). The CDR3 loop is CASMPLHRGDQPQHF.

The chain links TRBV10-2 to TRBJ1-5; TCRdb designates TRBD1, a call that cannot be tested without DNA. This CDR3 spans 13 amino acids. Germline values: CDR1 WSHSY, CDR2 SAAADI. The CDR3 here is CASSETGRQPQHF.

V usage is TRBV20-1 and J usage is TRBJ1-5; there is no DNA to check the TCRdb D call of TRBD1. The length of the CDR3 is 16 residues. Germline V CDR1 and CDR2: DFQATT, SNEGSKA (reference sequence). The CDR3 loop reads CSASPAGWGKNQPQHF.

The chain carries TRBV20-1 and TRBJ1-5; TCRdb's assignment of TRBD1 cannot be checked, as there is no DNA. The CDR3 has 15 residues. CDR1 is DFQATT, CDR2 SNEGSKA, per germline (reference sequence). CDR3 in amino acids: CSVPDHGGGNQPQHF.

This chain joins TRBV28 and TRBJ1-4; TCRdb's D call, TRBD1, is unchecked because there is no DNA. CDR1 and CDR2 from the germline V gene are MDHEN and SYDVKM. The CDR3 has 15 amino acids. The CDR3 spells CASSLPGATNEKLFF.

J is TRBJ2-7 and V is TRBV7-3; TCRdb names TRBD1, which stays unverified in the absence of DNA. Germline CDR1 reads SGHTA; CDR2 reads FQGTGA. This CDR3 spans 12 amino acids. CDR3 amino acids: CASSLISASQYF.

CDR3 sequence reads: CASTKGSSGDTQYF. This sequence joins TRBV6-5 and TRBJ2-3; TCRdb designates TRBD2, a call that cannot be tested without DNA. The germline CDR1 and CDR2 sequences are MNHEY and SVGAGI. The CDR3 spans 14 residues.

The gene calls are TRBV5-1 and TRBJ2-1; TCRdb's assignment of TRBD1 cannot be checked, as there is no DNA. Germline loops: CDR1 SGHRS, CDR2 YFSETQ. This CDR3 is built from 17 residues. CDR3: CASSSFMTGEGTNEQFF. Drawing the rest from reference TRBV5-1 and TRBJ2-1, the complete variable domain is KAGVTQTPRYLIKTRGQQVTLSCSPISGHRSVSWYQQTPGQGLQFLFEYFSETQRNKGNFPGRFSGRQFSNSRSEMNVSTLELGDSALYLCASSSFMTGEGTNEQFFGPGTRLTVL.

The chain is built from TRBV6-1 and TRBJ2-1; with no DNA, the TCRdb D assignment of TRBD1 cannot be verified. The CDR3 consists of 13 residues. Germline lookup yields CDR1 MNHNS and CDR2 SASEGT. The CDR3: CASRYGQDNEQFF.

The V gene is TRBV12-3 or TRBV12-4, the J gene TRBJ2-3. CDR3 length: 15 amino acids. The CDR3 reads CASTDLVTSTDTQYF.